This is a list of T cell receptor beta chains from one sample in a study of cytomegalovirus exposure and HLA in healthy donors. Sequencing used immunoSEQ multiplex PCR; TCRdb keeps in-frame clones, though not all of them. In the table there are more than 140,000 clones, 82% of which are singletons. Sequenced: PBMCs. These receptors came from a man between 18 and 29 years old in good health and CMV-seropositive. Both conserved end residues are part of each CDR3. The D gene is left open where the match is weak. Expanded clones are given a class, and other clones once, few, many or no size at all.

D	V	size	J	CDR3	DNA
-	TRBV9	-	TRBJ2-3	CASSGRGQSGNTDTQYF	TGTGCCAGCAGCGGGAGGGGACAAAGCGGGAACACAGATACGCAGTATTTT
-	TRBV27	-	TRBJ1-5	CASSTGTTWHF	TGTGCCAGCAGTACGGGGACAACCTGGCATTTT
TRBD2	TRBV28	-	TRBJ2-1	CASRGTSGRTYNEQFF	TGTGCCAGCAGGGGCACTAGCGGGAGGACCTACAATGAGCAGTTCTTC
-	TRBV11-2	-	TRBJ1-2	CASSLGAGGDYGYTF	TGTGCCAGCAGCTTAGGGGCAGGCGGGGACTATGGCTACACCTTC
TRBD1	TRBV6-5	-	TRBJ1-1	CASSYARGQGKTEAFF	TGTGCCAGCAGTTACGCAAGGGGACAGGGAAAAACCGAAGCTTTCTTT
TRBD1	TRBV30	-	TRBJ2-7	CAWSEGTGSYEQYF	TGTGCCTGGAGTGAAGGGACAGGCTCCTACGAGCAGTACTTC
TRBD1	TRBV28	-	TRBJ1-5	CASRTAGQGGSNQPQHF	TGTGCCAGCAGGACCGCAGGGCAGGGGGGCAGCAATCAGCCCCAGCATTTT
TRBD2	TRBV15	-	TRBJ2-1	CATSPSAGGSKSYNEQFF	TGTGCCACCAGCCCGTCCGCGGGCGGGAGTAAATCCTACAATGAGCAGTTCTTC
-	TRBV9	-	TRBJ1-3	CASSHSGGSGNTIYF	TGTGCCAGCAGCCACTCCGGGGGCTCTGGAAACACCATATATTTT
TRBD2	TRBV2	-	TRBJ2-2	CASGLAGRNTGELFF	TGTGCCAGCGGATTAGCGGGGAGGAACACCGGGGAGCTGTTTTTT
TRBD1	TRBV30	-	TRBJ2-1	CAWGRQGTSYNEQFF	TGTGCCTGGGGCCGACAGGGCACCTCCTACAATGAGCAGTTCTTC
-	TRBV27	-	TRBJ2-7	CASSPDGGLAYEQYF	TGTGCCAGCAGCCCCGATGGGGGCCTAGCCTACGAGCAGTACTTC
-	TRBV11-2	-	TRBJ1-1	CASSLEGRVTEAFF	TGTGCCAGCAGCTTAGAAGGCAGGGTCACTGAAGCTTTCTTT
TRBD2	TRBV7-7	-	TRBJ2-5	CASSSPPLSSGREETQYF	TGTGCTAGCAGCTCACCTCCCCTCTCTAGCGGGAGGGAAGAGACCCAGTACTTC
-	TRBV9	-	TRBJ2-1	CASSVSRGDPSYNEQFF	TGTGCCAGCAGCGTCTCCAGGGGGGACCCCTCCTACAATGAGCAGTTCTTC
TRBD1	TRBV6-5	-	TRBJ1-2	CASSFRGTGGGYTF	TGTGCCAGCAGTTTCCGAGGGACAGGTGGTGGCTACACCTTC
-	TRBV28	-	TRBJ1-2	CASSLGWGLGYTF	TGTGCCAGCAGCCTAGGGTGGGGGCTCGGCTACACCTTC
-	TRBV30	-	TRBJ1-3	CATDSSGNTIYF	TGTGCCACCGACAGCTCTGGAAACACCATATATTTT
-	TRBV7-6	few	TRBJ2-2	CASSSTGHLTGELFF	TGTGCCAGCAGCTCCACGGGACATCTCACCGGGGAGCTGTTTTTT
TRBD1	TRBV27	-	TRBJ1-2	CASRPGQGFYGYTF	TGTGCCAGCAGGCCGGGACAGGGATTCTATGGCTACACCTTC
-	TRBV6-1	-	TRBJ1-2	CASSERVADYYGYTF	TGTGCCAGCAGTGAAAGGGTGGCAGACTATTATGGCTACACCTTC
-	TRBV29-1	-	TRBJ2-1	CSVHDRSYNEQFF	TGCAGCGTTCACGACAGATCCTACAATGAGCAGTTCTTC
TRBD1	TRBV30	-	TRBJ1-3	CAWSETGTSGNTIYF	TGTGCCTGGAGTGAGACAGGGACCTCTGGAAACACCATATATTTT
TRBD1	TRBV25-1	-	TRBJ2-1	CASSEGLTGQLYNEQFF	TGTGCCAGCAGCGAAGGCCTTACGGGACAGCTATACAATGAGCAGTTCTTC
-	TRBV5-6	-	TRBJ1-3	CASSFLSHSGNTIYF	TGTGCCAGCAGCTTCTTGAGCCACTCTGGAAACACCATATATTTT
-	TRBV5-6	-	TRBJ1-5	CASSLGSVNQPQHF	TGTGCCAGCAGCTTGGGGTCGGTCAATCAGCCCCAGCATTTT
TRBD1	TRBV18	few	TRBJ1-1	CASSPTGDTEAFF	TGTGCCAGCTCACCGACAGGGGACACTGAAGCTTTCTTT
-	TRBV28	-	TRBJ1-1	CASAPGTEAFF	TGTGCCAGCGCTCCGGGCACTGAAGCTTTCTTT
-	TRBV15	-	TRBJ2-1	CATSREGQGLNEQFF	TGTGCCACCAGCAGAGAAGGTCAGGGTCTTAATGAGCAGTTCTTC
-	TRBV7-2	-	TRBJ1-1	CASSRQGNTEAFF	TGTGCCAGCAGCCGCCAGGGGAACACTGAAGCTTTCTTT
-	TRBV4-1	-	TRBJ2-2	CASSAILNTGELFF	TGCGCCAGCAGCGCTATCCTTAACACCGGGGAGCTGTTTTTT
-	TRBV6-6	-	TRBJ2-3	CASSYLSQDADTQYF	TGTGCCAGCAGTTACCTTTCACAGGACGCAGATACGCAGTATTTT
TRBD1	TRBV18	-	TRBJ1-4	CASSFYTTRTGEKLFF	TGTGCCAGCTCGTTCTACACTACGAGGACAGGGGAAAAACTGTTTTTT
-	TRBV5-1	-	TRBJ2-1	CASSLVGSSYNEQFF	TGCGCCAGCAGCTTGGTGGGGAGCTCCTACAATGAGCAGTTCTTC
-	TRBV19	-	TRBJ1-3	CASSIGGFQSGNTIYF	TGTGCCAGTAGTATAGGTGGCTTTCAATCTGGAAACACCATATATTTT
-	TRBV29-1	-	TRBJ2-7	CSVAEGPYEQYF	TGCAGCGTGGCGGAGGGACCCTACGAGCAGTACTTC
-	TRBV5-5	-	TRBJ2-5	CASSTGQRETQYF	TGTGCCAGCAGTACTGGACAGAGGGAGACCCAGTACTTC
TRBD1	TRBV13	-	TRBJ2-7	CASSFTGESYEQYF	TGTGCCAGCAGCTTTACAGGGGAATCCTACGAGCAGTACTTC
TRBD2	TRBV7-3	-	TRBJ2-2	CASSPPSGRDTGELFF	TGTGCCAGCAGCCCCCCTAGCGGGAGGGACACCGGGGAGCTGTTTTTT